These 3 T cell receptor beta chains came from one sample sequenced in a study of cytomegalovirus exposure and HLA in healthy donors. The PCR used 60 Vbeta and 13 Jbeta primers. Sequencing was performed with immunoSEQ multiplex PCR; in TCRdb, only in-frame clones are kept and a portion is missing. This table holds some 170,000 clones, roughly 76% found once. Sequencing used PBMCs. These receptors came from a woman younger than 30 in good health and CMV-seropositive.

V is TRBV28 and J is TRBJ1-2, with a weak D call TRBD1 (6 bases). Germline CDR1 is MDHEN and CDR2 is SYDVKM. V dropped 6 bases and J dropped 10 bases, with 18 bases sitting between them. The CDR3 is 13 amino acids. CDR3: CASRLWGGHVYTF. CDR3 bases: TGTGCCAGCAGATTGTGGGGGGGGCATGTCTACACCTTC.

This clone was observed a few times. The V gene is TRBV6-1, the J gene TRBJ1-1, with 10 bases lining up with TRBD1. J lost 6 bases, V lost 7 bases, and 8 bases had no gene match. The CDR3 sequence is 14 residues long. CDR1 is MNHNS and CDR2 is SASEGT in the germline V gene. DNA for the CDR3: TGTGCCAGCATCTTGACAGGGGGCTTCGCTGAAGCTTTCTTT. It codes for CASILTGGFAEAFF.

The rearrangement joins TRBV5-1 to TRBJ1-2; the D is unclear. Germline V gene sequence: CDR1 SGHRS, CDR2 YFSETQ. The CDR3 runs 16 residues. The ends were cut back, 1 base at V and 4 bases at J, with 17 bases in the middle. CDR3: CASSLIPSQDLYGYTF. For the CDR3, the DNA is TGCGCCAGCAGCTTGATTCCTAGCCAGGACCTCTATGGCTACACCTTC.